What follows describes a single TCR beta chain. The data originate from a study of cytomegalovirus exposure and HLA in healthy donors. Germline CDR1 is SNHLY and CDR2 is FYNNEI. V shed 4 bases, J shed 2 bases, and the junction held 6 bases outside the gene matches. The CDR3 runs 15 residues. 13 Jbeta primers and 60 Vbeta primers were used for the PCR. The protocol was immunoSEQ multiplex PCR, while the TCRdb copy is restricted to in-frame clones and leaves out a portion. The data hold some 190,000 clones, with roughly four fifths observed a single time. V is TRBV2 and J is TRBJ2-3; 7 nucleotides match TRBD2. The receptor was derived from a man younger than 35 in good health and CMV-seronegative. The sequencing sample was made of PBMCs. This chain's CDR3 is CASSGDGGITDTQYF. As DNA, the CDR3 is TGTGCCAGCAGTGGGGACGGGGGGATCACAGATACGCAGTATTTT.